What follows is one T cell receptor (beta chain) and its context. Its cognate antigen is unknown. This sample was included in a study of T cells in localized non-small cell lung cancer. Study-wide findings and caveats: Uninvolved adjacent lung had the highest recorded T cell clonality, with tumor below it. Appearance in adjacent lung was seen for a median 57 of the top 100 tumor clones.

This CDR3 is built from 15 residues. The junction had 6 bases not matched to a gene; V was cut back by 3 bases and J by 3 bases. Germline V gene lookup returns CDR1 SGDLS and CDR2 YYNGEE. The table came from immunoSEQ multiplex PCR; TCRdb's copy has only in-frame clones and leaves some out. The table shows 15,000 to 25,000 clones, with around nine tenths occurring only once. The sequencing used peripheral blood, collected before any cancer treatment. The rearrangement uses TRBV9 and TRBJ2-1, with 7 bases fitting TRBD2. The sequence came from a male donor at least 60 years old with stage I squamous cell lung carcinoma. CDR3 loop: CASSASGINYNEQFF. The DNA of the CDR3 is TGTGCCAGCAGCGCAAGCGGGATAAACTACAATGAGCAGTTCTTC.